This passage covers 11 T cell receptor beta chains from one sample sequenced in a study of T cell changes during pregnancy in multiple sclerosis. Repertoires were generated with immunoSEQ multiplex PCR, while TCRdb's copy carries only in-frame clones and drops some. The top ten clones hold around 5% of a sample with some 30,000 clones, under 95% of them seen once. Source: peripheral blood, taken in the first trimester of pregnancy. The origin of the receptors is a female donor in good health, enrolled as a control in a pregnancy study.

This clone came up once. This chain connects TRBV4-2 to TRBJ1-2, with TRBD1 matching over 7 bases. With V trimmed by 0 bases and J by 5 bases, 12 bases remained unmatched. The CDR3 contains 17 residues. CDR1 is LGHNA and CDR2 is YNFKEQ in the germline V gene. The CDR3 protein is CASSQDRQGGQGYGYTF. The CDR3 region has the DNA TGTGCCAGCAGCCAAGATCGGCAGGGGGGCCAAGGGTATGGCTACACCTTC.

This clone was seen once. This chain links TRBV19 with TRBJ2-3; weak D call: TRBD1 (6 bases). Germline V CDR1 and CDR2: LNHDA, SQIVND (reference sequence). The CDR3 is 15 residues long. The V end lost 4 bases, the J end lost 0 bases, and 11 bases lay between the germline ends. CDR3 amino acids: CASSTWTASTDTQYF. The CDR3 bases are TGTGCCAGTAGTACGTGGACAGCTAGCACAGATACGCAGTATTTT.

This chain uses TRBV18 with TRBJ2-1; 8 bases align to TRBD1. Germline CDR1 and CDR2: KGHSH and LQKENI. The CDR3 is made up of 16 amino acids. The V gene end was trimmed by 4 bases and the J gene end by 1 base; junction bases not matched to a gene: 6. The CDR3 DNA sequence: TGTGCCAGCTCACGGACAGGGAGTAGGTCCTACAATGAGCAGTTCTTC. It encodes CASSRTGSRSYNEQFF.

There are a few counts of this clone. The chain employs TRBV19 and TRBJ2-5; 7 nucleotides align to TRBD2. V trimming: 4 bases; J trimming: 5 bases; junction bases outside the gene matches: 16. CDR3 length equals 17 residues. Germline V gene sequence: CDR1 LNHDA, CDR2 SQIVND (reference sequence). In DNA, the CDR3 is TGTGCCAGTAGTAGAATCGGAGGGCGGGAGCGGGCGGAGACCCAGTACTTC. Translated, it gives CASSRIGGRERAETQYF.

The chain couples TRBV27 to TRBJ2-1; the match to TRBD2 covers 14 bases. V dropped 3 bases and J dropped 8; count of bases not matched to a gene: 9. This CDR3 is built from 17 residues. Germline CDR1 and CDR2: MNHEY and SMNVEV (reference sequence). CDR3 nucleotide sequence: TGTGCCAGCAGTTTCCGTGGGACTAGCGGGAGTACCGATGAGCAGTTCTTC. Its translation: CASSFRGTSGSTDEQFF.

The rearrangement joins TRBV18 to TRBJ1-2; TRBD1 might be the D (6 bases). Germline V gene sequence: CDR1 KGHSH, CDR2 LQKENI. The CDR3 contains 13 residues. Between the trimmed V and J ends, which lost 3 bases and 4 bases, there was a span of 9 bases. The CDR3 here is CASSPDRTYGYTF. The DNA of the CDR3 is TGTGCCAGCTCACCCGACAGGACCTATGGCTACACCTTC.

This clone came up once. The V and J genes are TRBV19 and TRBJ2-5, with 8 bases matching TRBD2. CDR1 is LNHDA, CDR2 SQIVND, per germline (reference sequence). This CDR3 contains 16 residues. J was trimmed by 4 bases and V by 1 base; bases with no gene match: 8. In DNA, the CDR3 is TGTGCCAGTAGTATAGGCCCGGGAGGGAGCGGAGAGACCCAGTACTTC. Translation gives CASSIGPGGSGETQYF.

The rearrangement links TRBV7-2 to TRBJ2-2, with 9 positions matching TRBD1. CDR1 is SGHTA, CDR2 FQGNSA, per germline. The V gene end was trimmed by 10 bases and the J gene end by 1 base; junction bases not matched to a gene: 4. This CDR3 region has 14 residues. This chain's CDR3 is CAIRGQGNTGELFF. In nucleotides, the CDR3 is TGTGCCATCAGGGGACAGGGGAACACCGGGGAGCTGTTTTTT.

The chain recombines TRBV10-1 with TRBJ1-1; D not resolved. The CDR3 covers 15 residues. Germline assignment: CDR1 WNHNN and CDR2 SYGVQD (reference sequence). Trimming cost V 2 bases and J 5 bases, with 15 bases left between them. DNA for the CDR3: TGCGCCAGCAGTGAGGTAATCGGGAATACAACTGAAGCTTTCTTT. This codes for CASSEVIGNTTEAFF.

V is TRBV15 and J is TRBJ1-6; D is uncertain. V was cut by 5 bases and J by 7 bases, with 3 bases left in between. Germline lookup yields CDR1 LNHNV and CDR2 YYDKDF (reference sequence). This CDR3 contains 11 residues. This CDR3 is CATSENSPLHF. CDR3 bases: TGTGCCACCAGCGAGAATTCACCCCTCCACTTT. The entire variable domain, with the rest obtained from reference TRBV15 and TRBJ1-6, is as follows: DAMVIQNPRYQVTQFGKPVTLSCSQTLNHNVMYWYQQKSSQAPKLLFHYYDKDFNNEADTPDNFQSRRPNTSFCFLDIRSPGLGDTAMYLCATSENSPLHFGNGTRLTVT.

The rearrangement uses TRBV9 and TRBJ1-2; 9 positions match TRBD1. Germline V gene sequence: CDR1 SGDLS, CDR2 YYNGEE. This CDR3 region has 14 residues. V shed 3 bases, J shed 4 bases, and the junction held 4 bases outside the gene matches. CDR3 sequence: CASSAGTGSYGYTF. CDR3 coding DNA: TGTGCCAGCAGCGCGGGGACAGGGTCCTATGGCTACACCTTC.